This T cell receptor (beta chain) derives from a study of CD8 T cells in ankylosing spondylitis. TCRdb re-derived calls from the 5' RACE reads in MiXCR, one entry per CDR3 protein. The top ten clones hold 12% of a sample with around 130,000 distinct CDR3 sequences, approximately 6.8% of them seen once. Germline V gene data show CDR1 as SGHRS and CDR2 as YFSETQ. V was pared by 2 bases and J by 7 bases, with 10 bases of the junction left unmatched. The CDR3 is made up of 15 amino acids. This clonotype was recorded at least ten times. Sequenced material: blood, either unsorted or a sorted T cell fraction (not recorded which). The sequence came from a male donor with ankylosing spondylitis or in good health (not recorded which). The chain uses TRBV5-1 and TRBJ1-1; 8 positions match TRBD1. The CDR3 protein is CASSLIGQGADEAFF. CDR3 coding DNA: TGCGCCAGCAGCTTAATTGGGCAGGGGGCAGATGAAGCTTTCTTT.